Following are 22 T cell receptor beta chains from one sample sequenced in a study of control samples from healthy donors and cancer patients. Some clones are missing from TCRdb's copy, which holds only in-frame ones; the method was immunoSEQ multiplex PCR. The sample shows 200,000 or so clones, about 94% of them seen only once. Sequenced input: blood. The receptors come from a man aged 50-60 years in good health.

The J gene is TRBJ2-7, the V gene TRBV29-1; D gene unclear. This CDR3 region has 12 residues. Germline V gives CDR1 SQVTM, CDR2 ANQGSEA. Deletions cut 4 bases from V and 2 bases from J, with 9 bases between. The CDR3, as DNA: TGCAGCGTTGTCTGGACGGCCTACGAGCAGTACTTC. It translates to CSVVWTAYEQYF.

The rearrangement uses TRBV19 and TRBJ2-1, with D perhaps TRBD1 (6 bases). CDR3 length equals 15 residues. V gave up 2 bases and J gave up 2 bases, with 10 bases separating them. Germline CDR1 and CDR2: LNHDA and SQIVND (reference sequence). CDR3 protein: CASSIRGSPYNEQFF. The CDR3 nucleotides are TGTGCCAGTAGTATAAGGGGGTCCCCCTACAATGAGCAGTTCTTC.

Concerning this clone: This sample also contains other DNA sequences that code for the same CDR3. This CDR3 reads CASSPPGQGNSPLHF. The CDR3 DNA is TGTGCCAGCAGCCCCCCGGGACAGGGAAACTCACCCCTCCACTTT. V and J are TRBV7-9 and TRBJ1-6; 9 nucleotides agree with TRBD1. V trimming: 5 bases; J trimming: 10 bases; junction bases outside the gene matches: 9. The CDR3 covers 15 residues. Germline CDR1 and CDR2: SEHNR and FQNEAQ (reference sequence).

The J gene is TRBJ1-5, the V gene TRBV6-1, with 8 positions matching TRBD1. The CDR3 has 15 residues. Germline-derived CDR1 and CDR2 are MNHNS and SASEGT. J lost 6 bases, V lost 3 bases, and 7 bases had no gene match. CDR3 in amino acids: CASSEDPGGRQPQHF. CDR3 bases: TGTGCCAGCAGTGAGGACCCAGGGGGCCGTCAGCCCCAGCATTTT.

The CDR3 here is CASSEQTYEQYF. DNA of the CDR3: TGTGCCAGCTCAGAACAGACCTACGAGCAGTACTTC. This chain links TRBV18 with TRBJ2-7; no clear D gene. Germline CDR1 and CDR2: KGHSH and LQKENI. Trimming took off 5 bases at V and 2 bases at J, with 7 bases between the two ends. The CDR3 consists of 12 residues.

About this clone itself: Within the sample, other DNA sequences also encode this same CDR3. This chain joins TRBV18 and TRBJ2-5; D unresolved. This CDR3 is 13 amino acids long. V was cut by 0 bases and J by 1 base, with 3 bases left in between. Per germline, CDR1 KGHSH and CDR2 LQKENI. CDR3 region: CASSPPSQETQYF. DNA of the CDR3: TGTGCCAGCTCACCACCCAGCCAAGAGACCCAGTACTTC.

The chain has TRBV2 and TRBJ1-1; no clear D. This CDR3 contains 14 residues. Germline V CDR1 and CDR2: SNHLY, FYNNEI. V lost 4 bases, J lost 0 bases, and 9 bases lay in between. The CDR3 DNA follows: TGTGCCAGCAGTGTAGGTCCCCTGAACACTGAAGCTTTCTTT. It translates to CASSVGPLNTEAFF.

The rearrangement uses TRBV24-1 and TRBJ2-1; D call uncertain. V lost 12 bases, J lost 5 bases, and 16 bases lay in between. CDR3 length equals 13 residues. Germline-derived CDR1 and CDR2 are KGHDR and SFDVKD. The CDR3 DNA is TGTGCCCGGTGGGCTTCTTTCAACAATGAGCAGTTCTTC. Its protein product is CARWASFNNEQFF.

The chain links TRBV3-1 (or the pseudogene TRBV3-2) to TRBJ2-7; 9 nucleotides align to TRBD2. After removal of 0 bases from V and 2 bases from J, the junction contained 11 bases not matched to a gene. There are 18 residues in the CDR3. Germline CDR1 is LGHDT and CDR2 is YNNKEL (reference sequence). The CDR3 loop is CASSQESSGLAQAYEQYF. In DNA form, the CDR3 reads TGTGCCAGCAGCCAAGAGTCTTCTGGACTAGCGCAGGCCTACGAGCAGTACTTC.

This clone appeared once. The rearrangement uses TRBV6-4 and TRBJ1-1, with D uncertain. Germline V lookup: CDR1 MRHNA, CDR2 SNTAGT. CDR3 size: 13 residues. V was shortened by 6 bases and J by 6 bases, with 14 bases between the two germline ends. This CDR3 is CASREGRYAEAFF. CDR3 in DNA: TGTGCCAGCAGGGAAGGCAGGTATGCTGAAGCTTTCTTT.

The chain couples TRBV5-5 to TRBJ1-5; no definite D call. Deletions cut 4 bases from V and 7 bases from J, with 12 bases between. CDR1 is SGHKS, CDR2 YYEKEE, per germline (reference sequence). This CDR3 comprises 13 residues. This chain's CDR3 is CASSSEGIQPQHF. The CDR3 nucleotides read TGTGCCAGCAGCAGTGAGGGTATACAGCCCCAGCATTTT. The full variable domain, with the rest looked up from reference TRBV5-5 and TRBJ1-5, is DAGVTQSPTHLIKTRGQQVTLRCSPISGHKSVSWYQQVLGQGPQFIFQYYEKEERGRGNFPDRFSARQFPNYSSELNVNALLLGDSALYLCASSSEGIQPQHFGDGTRLSIL.

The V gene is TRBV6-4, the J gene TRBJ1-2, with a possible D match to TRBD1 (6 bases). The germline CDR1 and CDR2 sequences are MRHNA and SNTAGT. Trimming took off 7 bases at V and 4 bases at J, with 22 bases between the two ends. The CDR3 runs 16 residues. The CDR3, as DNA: TGTGCCAGCAATTTAGTCTCCGGACAGAATTTCTATGGCTACACCTTC. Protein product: CASNLVSGQNFYGYTF.

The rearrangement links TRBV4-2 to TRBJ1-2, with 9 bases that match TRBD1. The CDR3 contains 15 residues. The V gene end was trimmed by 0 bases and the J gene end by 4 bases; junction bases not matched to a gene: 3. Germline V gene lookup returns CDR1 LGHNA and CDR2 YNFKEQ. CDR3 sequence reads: CASSQEMDRGYGYTF. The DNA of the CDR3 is TGTGCCAGCAGCCAAGAAATGGACAGGGGCTATGGCTACACCTTC.

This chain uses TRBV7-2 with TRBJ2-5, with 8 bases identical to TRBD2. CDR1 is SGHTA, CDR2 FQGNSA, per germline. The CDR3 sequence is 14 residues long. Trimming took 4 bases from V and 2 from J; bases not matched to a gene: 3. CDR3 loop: CASSSQRGQETQYF. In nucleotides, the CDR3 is TGTGCCAGCAGCTCCCAGCGGGGGCAAGAGACCCAGTACTTC.

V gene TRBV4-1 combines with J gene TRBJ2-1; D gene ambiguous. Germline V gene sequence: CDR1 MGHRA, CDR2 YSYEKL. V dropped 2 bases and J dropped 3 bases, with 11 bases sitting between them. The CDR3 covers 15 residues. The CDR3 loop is CASSQKESLYNEQFF. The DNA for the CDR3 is TGCGCCAGCAGCCAAAAGGAGTCCCTCTACAATGAGCAGTTCTTC.

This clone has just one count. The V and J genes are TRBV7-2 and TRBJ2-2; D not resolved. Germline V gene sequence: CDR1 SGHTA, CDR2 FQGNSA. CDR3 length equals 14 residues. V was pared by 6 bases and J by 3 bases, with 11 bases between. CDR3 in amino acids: CASSYTLYTGELFF. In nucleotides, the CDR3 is TGTGCCAGCAGTTATACACTCTACACCGGGGAGCTGTTTTTT. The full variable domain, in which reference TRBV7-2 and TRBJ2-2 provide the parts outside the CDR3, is GAGVSQSPSNKVTEKGKDVELRCDPISGHTALYWYRQSLGQGLEFLIYFQGNSAPDKSGLPSDRFSAERTGGSVSTLTIQRTQQEDSAVYLCASSYTLYTGELFFGEGSRLTVL.

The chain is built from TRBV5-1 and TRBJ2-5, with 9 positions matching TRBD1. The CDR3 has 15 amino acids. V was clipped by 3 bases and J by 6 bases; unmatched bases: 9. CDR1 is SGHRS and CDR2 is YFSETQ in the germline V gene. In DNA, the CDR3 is TGCGCCAGCAGCTGGTCCGGGACAGGGAGGAAGACCCAGTACTTC. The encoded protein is CASSWSGTGRKTQYF. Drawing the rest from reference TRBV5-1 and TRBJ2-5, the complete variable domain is KAGVTQTPRYLIKTRGQQVTLSCSPISGHRSVSWYQQTPGQGLQFLFEYFSETQRNKGNFPGRFSGRQFSNSRSEMNVSTLELGDSALYLCASSWSGTGRKTQYFGPGTRLLVL.

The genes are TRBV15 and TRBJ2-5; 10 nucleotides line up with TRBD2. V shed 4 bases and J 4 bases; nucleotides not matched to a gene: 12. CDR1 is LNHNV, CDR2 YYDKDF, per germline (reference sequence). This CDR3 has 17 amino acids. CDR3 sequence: CATSTSRGSGGTETQYF. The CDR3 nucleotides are TGTGCCACCAGCACCTCCCGGGGTAGCGGGGGGACAGAGACCCAGTACTTC.

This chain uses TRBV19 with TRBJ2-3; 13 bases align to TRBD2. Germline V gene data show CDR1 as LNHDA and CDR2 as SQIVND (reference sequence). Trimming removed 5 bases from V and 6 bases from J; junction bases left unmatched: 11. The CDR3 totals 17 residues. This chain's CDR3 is CASSLRKTSGGWDTQYF. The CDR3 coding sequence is TGTGCCAGTAGTTTAAGGAAGACTAGCGGGGGGTGGGATACGCAGTATTTT.

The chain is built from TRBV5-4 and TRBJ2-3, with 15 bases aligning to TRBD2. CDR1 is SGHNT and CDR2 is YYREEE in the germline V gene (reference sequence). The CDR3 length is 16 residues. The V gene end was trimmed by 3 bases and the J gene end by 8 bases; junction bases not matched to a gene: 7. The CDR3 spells CASSSRTSGGASTQYF. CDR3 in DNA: TGTGCCAGCAGCTCTCGGACTAGCGGGGGGGCGAGTACGCAGTATTTT.

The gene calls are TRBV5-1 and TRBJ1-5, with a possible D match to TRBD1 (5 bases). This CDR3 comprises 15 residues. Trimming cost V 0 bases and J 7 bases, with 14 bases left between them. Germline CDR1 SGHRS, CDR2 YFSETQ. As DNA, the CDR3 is TGCGCCAGCAGCTTGGAAGCGGGGCCCGCGCAGCCCCAGCATTTT. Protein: CASSLEAGPAQPQHF.

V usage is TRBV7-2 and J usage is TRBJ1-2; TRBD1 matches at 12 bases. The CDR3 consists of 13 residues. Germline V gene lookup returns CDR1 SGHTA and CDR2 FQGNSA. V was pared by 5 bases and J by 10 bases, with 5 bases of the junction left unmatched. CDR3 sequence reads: CASSQPGQGAYTF. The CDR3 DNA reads TGTGCCAGCAGCCAACCGGGACAGGGGGCCTACACCTTC.